The 24 T cell receptor beta chains below all came from one sample that was sequenced in a study of cytomegalovirus exposure and HLA in healthy donors. Amplification used 60 Vbeta primers and 13 Jbeta primers. Some clones are missing from TCRdb's copy, which holds only in-frame ones; the method was immunoSEQ multiplex PCR. Among about 100,000 clones listed, over 65% were seen once. Sequenced input: PBMCs. These receptors came from a woman aged 40-49 years in good health and CMV-seropositive.

The V call is TRBV7-6, the J call TRBJ1-1; D uncertain. The CDR3 consists of 12 residues. The ends were cut back, 1 base at V and 6 bases at J, with 6 bases in the middle. Germline V gives CDR1 SGHVS, CDR2 FNYEAQ. The CDR3 DNA reads TGTGCCAGCAGCTTAGTCCTCTCTGAAGCTTTCTTT. As protein: CASSLVLSEAFF.

CDR3 sequence: CAIRDRDTGELFF. The CDR3 coding sequence is TGTGCCATCAGGGACAGGGACACCGGGGAGCTGTTTTTT. The J gene is TRBJ2-2, the V gene TRBV10-3; 8 bases fit TRBD1. From germline, CDR1 is ENHRY and CDR2 SYGVKD. After removal of 6 bases from V and 3 bases from J, the junction contained 0 bases not matched to a gene. The CDR3 runs 13 residues.

This clone was counted a few times. The rearrangement joins TRBV30 to TRBJ2-7; 11 nucleotides align to TRBD2. The CDR3 extends over 14 amino acids. In germline, CDR1 is GTSNPN, CDR2 SVGIG (reference sequence). V lost 2 bases to trimming and J lost 4 bases; unmatched junction nucleotides: 4. This chain's CDR3 is CAWSSTSGGYEQYF. The CDR3 bases are TGTGCCTGGAGTAGTACTAGCGGGGGTTACGAGCAGTACTTC.

The chain has TRBV5-1 and TRBJ2-1; 8 nucleotides match TRBD1. CDR1 is SGHRS, CDR2 YFSETQ, per germline. CDR3 length: 15 amino acids. Trimming cost V 3 bases and J 2 bases; bases outside gene matches: 4. The CDR3 nucleotides are TGCGCCAGCAGCTCGACAGGGGATACCTACAATGAGCAGTTCTTC. Translated, it gives CASSSTGDTYNEQFF.

V and J are TRBV2 and TRBJ2-7, with D tentatively TRBD1 (5 bases). Per the germline V gene, CDR1 is SNHLY and CDR2 is FYNNEI. The CDR3 has 11 residues. Trimming took 11 bases from V and 10 from J, leaving 18 bases between them. This chain's CDR3 is CACTLGARQYF. The CDR3, as DNA: TGTGCCTGTACGTTAGGGGCAAGACAGTACTTC.

This clone was detected a few times. V and J are TRBV19 and TRBJ2-3, with no clear D. With 7 bases removed from V and 4 bases from J, the gap between germline ends came to 9 bases. The CDR3 length is 12 residues. The germline gives CDR1 LNHDA, CDR2 SQIVND (reference sequence). The CDR3 spells CASMSEADTQYF. CDR3 in DNA: TGTGCCAGTATGAGTGAGGCAGATACGCAGTATTTT.

Written as DNA, the CDR3 is TGCGCCAGCAGCCAAACAGCGGGGGGCCAAGAGACCCAGTACTTC. Protein: CASSQTAGGQETQYF. The rearrangement uses TRBV4-3 and TRBJ2-5; TRBD2 agrees at 9 bases. The CDR3 covers 15 residues. Germline values: CDR1 LGHNA, CDR2 YSLEER. Germline trimming cut 2 bases from V and 1 base from J; bases unmatched to any gene: 2.

The chain has TRBV6-5 and TRBJ1-3, with D hard to call. V dropped 6 bases and J dropped 4 bases, with 16 bases sitting between them. The length of the CDR3 is 15 residues. In germline, CDR1 is MNHEY, CDR2 SVGAGI. CDR3 amino acids: CASRLDPVAGNTIYF. The CDR3 region has the DNA TGTGCCAGCAGGCTAGATCCGGTAGCAGGAAACACCATATATTTT.

In this sample, this clone turned up a few times. J is TRBJ2-1 and V is TRBV2; D remains unclear. The V gene lost 2 bases and the J gene lost 6 bases, with 8 bases spanning the gap. There are 13 residues in the CDR3. In germline, CDR1 is SNHLY, CDR2 FYNNEI. For the CDR3, the DNA is TGTGCCAGCAGTGAAATTAGATTCAATGAGCAGTTCTTC. It is translated as CASSEIRFNEQFF.

This chain joins TRBV6-5 and TRBJ1-6; 7 nucleotides align to TRBD1. The CDR3 length is 15 residues. Trimming removed 6 bases from V and 7 bases from J; junction bases left unmatched: 9. Germline lookup yields CDR1 MNHEY and CDR2 SVGAGI. CDR3 DNA: TGTGCCAGCAGCATTAGAACAGGGGACAATTCACCCCTCCACTTT. It translates to CASSIRTGDNSPLHF.

The rearrangement uses TRBV6-1 and TRBJ2-3, with 8 bases lining up with TRBD2. The J segment lost 0 bases and the V segment lost 2 bases, leaving 7 bases of the junction unmatched. Germline values: CDR1 MNHNS, CDR2 SASEGT. This CDR3 region has 17 residues. This CDR3 is CASSERLAGFSTDTQYF. In nucleotides, the CDR3 is TGTGCCAGCAGTGAAAGGCTAGCGGGTTTTAGCACAGATACGCAGTATTTT.

The table lists this clone with a count of one. The gene calls are TRBV4-2 and TRBJ1-3; 7 bases align to TRBD1. The CDR3 has 19 amino acids. CDR1 LGHNA and CDR2 YNFKEQ come from the germline V gene. With V trimmed by 6 bases and J by 2 bases, 19 bases remained unmatched. The CDR3 is CASRKFPSETGTAGNTIYF. In DNA, the CDR3 is TGTGCCAGCAGAAAATTCCCTTCTGAGACAGGGACGGCTGGAAACACCATATATTTT.

The chain employs TRBV27 and TRBJ1-5, with D possibly matching TRBD1 (5 bases). With 0 bases removed from V and 6 bases from J, the gap between germline ends came to 9 bases. The CDR3 extends over 14 amino acids. Germline values: CDR1 MNHEY, CDR2 SMNVEV (reference sequence). The chain's CDR3 is CASSLSQGSQPQHF. DNA of the CDR3: TGTGCCAGCAGTTTATCCCAGGGTAGTCAGCCCCAGCATTTT.

The chain couples TRBV27 to TRBJ2-7; TRBD1 is a possible D gene (6 bases). The V end lost 3 bases, the J end lost 3 bases, and 15 bases lay between the germline ends. Germline CDR1 MNHEY, CDR2 SMNVEV (reference sequence). CDR3 length: 15 amino acids. As DNA, the CDR3 is TGTGCCAGCAGTTTTCAGGGGTTGAACCTCTACGAGCAGTACTTC. Translation: CASSFQGLNLYEQYF.

The chain recombines TRBV5-1 with TRBJ1-3; D unresolved. This CDR3 contains 13 residues. The germline gives CDR1 SGHRS, CDR2 YFSETQ. V dropped 0 bases and J dropped 3 bases, with 4 bases sitting between them. The CDR3 protein is CASSLDGGNTIYF. The CDR3 coding sequence is TGCGCCAGCAGCTTGGACGGTGGAAACACCATATATTTT.

This chain connects TRBV7-9 to TRBJ1-5; 9 bases line up with TRBD1. Germline CDR1 and CDR2: SEHNR and FQNEAQ (reference sequence). V shed 6 bases, J shed 7 bases, and the junction held 4 bases outside the gene matches. This CDR3 is 13 amino acids long. The CDR3: CASSRQGDQPQHF. CDR3 nucleotides: TGTGCCAGCAGTAGACAGGGGGACCAGCCCCAGCATTTT.

Only a few counts were recorded for this clone. V gene TRBV6-1 combines with J gene TRBJ1-1; D remains unclear. The length of the CDR3 is 15 residues. The V and J ends lost 2 bases and 6 bases respectively, with 16 bases between them. Germline-derived CDR1 and CDR2 are MNHNS and SASEGT. The CDR3 region is CASSEMRLGGSEAFF. Here the CDR3 DNA reads TGTGCCAGCAGTGAAATGAGGCTTGGTGGATCTGAAGCTTTCTTT.

This clone was observed a single time. J is TRBJ2-1 and V is TRBV15; the D gene is possibly TRBD2 (5 bases). The V end lost 3 bases, the J end lost 8 bases, and 11 bases lay between the germline ends. In germline, CDR1 is LNHNV, CDR2 YYDKDF (reference sequence). CDR3 length equals 13 residues. CDR3 sequence: CATSSRNSDEQFF. The CDR3 coding sequence is TGTGCCACCAGCAGCAGGAATAGCGATGAGCAGTTCTTC.

This chain joins TRBV2 and TRBJ1-1; D is uncertain. V shed 4 bases and J shed 2 bases, with 8 bases lying between them. CDR1 and CDR2 (germline): SNHLY, FYNNEI. The CDR3 has 13 amino acids. This chain's CDR3 is CASSVGLNTEAFF. Written as DNA, the CDR3 is TGTGCCAGCAGTGTCGGTCTAAACACTGAAGCTTTCTTT.

The V gene is TRBV27, the J gene TRBJ2-1; TRBD1 matches at 8 bases. V lost 5 bases, J lost 7 bases, and 7 bases stayed unmatched. Germline-derived CDR1 and CDR2 are MNHEY and SMNVEV (reference sequence). This CDR3 comprises 14 residues. The CDR3 protein is CASSAGTGGNEQFF. The CDR3 DNA is TGTGCCAGCAGTGCAGGGACAGGTGGAAATGAGCAGTTCTTC.

This chain uses TRBV4-3 with TRBJ2-3; 8 nucleotides match TRBD2. This CDR3 has 18 residues. Germline V CDR1 and CDR2: LGHNA, YSLEER. Trimming removed 3 bases from V and 3 bases from J; junction bases left unmatched: 14. This chain's CDR3 is CASSHDGPGGPKTDTQYF. The CDR3 DNA is TGCGCCAGCAGCCATGACGGACCGGGGGGGCCGAAGACAGATACGCAGTATTTT.

J is TRBJ2-7 and V is TRBV4-3; 10 bases are a match to TRBD1. The V gene's germline CDR1 is LGHNA and CDR2 YSLEER. V shed 4 bases, J shed 5 bases, and the junction held 8 bases outside the gene matches. This CDR3 region has 15 residues. CDR3 sequence: CASSPLGTGAHEQYF. CDR3 in DNA: TGCGCCAGCAGCCCCCTAGGGACAGGGGCCCACGAGCAGTACTTC.

The J gene is TRBJ2-2, the V gene TRBV7-9, with a possible D match to TRBD2 (6 bases). Looked up from germline, CDR1 is SEHNR and CDR2 is FQNEAQ (reference sequence). The CDR3 is made up of 12 amino acids. V gave up 5 bases and J gave up 7 bases, with 8 bases separating them. CDR3 DNA sequence: TGTGCCAGCAGCAGGGGAGGCGGGGAGCTGTTTTTT. Encoded protein: CASSRGGGELFF.

The chain couples TRBV6-5 to TRBJ2-7; tentatively, D is TRBD1 (6 bases). The ends were cut back, 4 bases at V and 6 bases at J, with 16 bases in the middle. Germline lookup yields CDR1 MNHEY and CDR2 SVGAGI. CDR3 length: 14 amino acids. The CDR3 coding sequence is TGTGCCAGCAGTTCCCCGGGATTAGGGGGCGAGCAGTACTTC. It translates to CASSSPGLGGEQYF.